These 21 T cell receptor beta chains were all obtained from the same sample, sequenced in a study of T cell responses to AZD1222 COVID-19 vaccine. Sequencing used immunoSEQ multiplex PCR; TCRdb keeps in-frame clones, though not all of them. Altogether 200,000 or so clones are present, around 92% being singletons, with the ten largest covering roughly 9.8%. The starting material was peripheral blood, obtained on day 0 of AZD1222 vaccination. These receptors were collected from an adult in good health.

The chain joins TRBV4-3 to TRBJ2-5; possibly TRBD1 for D (6 bases). Germline V gene sequence: CDR1 LGHNA, CDR2 YSLEER. V was shortened by 5 bases and J by 1 base, with 14 bases between the two germline ends. The CDR3 is made up of 15 amino acids. CDR3 in amino acids: CASSFAQDSQETQYF. CDR3 DNA sequence: TGCGCCAGCAGCTTTGCGCAGGACAGCCAAGAGACCCAGTACTTC.

The chain has TRBV5-5 and TRBJ2-3, with a tentative D call TRBD2 (5 bases). This CDR3 has 16 amino acids. The germline gives CDR1 SGHKS, CDR2 YYEKEE (reference sequence). Between the trimmed V and J ends, which lost 0 bases and 9 bases, there was a span of 20 bases. The CDR3 DNA follows: TGTGCCAGCAGCTTGGAGCTAGCCGACCTTCGAGGGACGCAGTATTTT. Protein sequence: CASSLELADLRGTQYF. The entire variable domain, with the rest obtained from reference TRBV5-5 and TRBJ2-3, is as follows: DAGVTQSPTHLIKTRGQQVTLRCSPISGHKSVSWYQQVLGQGPQFIFQYYEKEERGRGNFPDRFSARQFPNYSSELNVNALLLGDSALYLCASSLELADLRGTQYFGPGTRLTVL.

This chain links TRBV7-2 with TRBJ2-1; possibly TRBD1 for D (5 bases). Germline CDR1 is SGHTA and CDR2 is FQGNSA. This CDR3 contains 13 residues. V shed 5 bases and J shed 6 bases, with 11 bases lying between them. The chain's CDR3 is CASSRRTINEQFF. The CDR3 DNA follows: TGTGCCAGCAGCCGACGGACAATCAATGAGCAGTTCTTC.

The chain uses TRBV7-9 and TRBJ1-2, with 9 bases aligning to TRBD1. CDR3 length: 15 amino acids. Looked up from germline, CDR1 is SEHNR and CDR2 is FQNEAQ (reference sequence). V trimming: 5 bases; J trimming: 8 bases; junction bases outside the gene matches: 12. The CDR3 DNA reads as TGTGCCAGCAGCCTCAACCACCCGGGACAGGGAGGCTACACCTTC. Translating gives CASSLNHPGQGGYTF.

V gene TRBV2 combines with J gene TRBJ1-4; no definite D call. Germline lookup yields CDR1 SNHLY and CDR2 FYNNEI. Trimming shortened V by 8 bases and J by 3 bases, and 16 bases separated the two germline ends. The CDR3 spans 15 residues. CDR3 nucleotide sequence: TGTGCCAGCCGTCATTGGCAGGCGCCTAATGAAAAACTGTTTTTT. Encoded protein: CASRHWQAPNEKLFF.

The chain carries TRBV6-5 and TRBJ1-4; D unresolved. This CDR3 has 14 amino acids. CDR1 MNHEY and CDR2 SVGAGI come from the germline V gene. V was pared by 6 bases and J by 0 bases, with 8 bases between. The CDR3 coding sequence is TGTGCCAGCAGCTGGACTCCAACTAATGAAAAACTGTTTTTT. Translation gives CASSWTPTNEKLFF.

This chain links TRBV7-9 with TRBJ1-1, with 8 bases aligning to TRBD1. The CDR3 has 14 amino acids. Germline values: CDR1 SEHNR, CDR2 FQNEAQ (reference sequence). J gave up 0 bases and V 5 bases, and 2 bases lay outside the gene matches. The CDR3 loop reads CASSKTGVNTEAFF. The DNA of the CDR3 is TGTGCCAGCAGCAAGACAGGGGTGAACACTGAAGCTTTCTTT.

This sequence joins TRBV7-3 and TRBJ2-2; 14 bases are a match to TRBD2. The CDR3 consists of 19 residues. After removal of 2 bases from V and 7 bases from J, the junction contained 12 bases not matched to a gene. The germline V gene has CDR1 SGHTA and CDR2 FQGTGA. In DNA, the CDR3 is TGTGCCAGCAGCTTAGGACATAGGACTAGCGGGAGGAAGAACGGGGAGCTGTTTTTT. Its protein is CASSLGHRTSGRKNGELFF.

This clone was seen a few times. The rearrangement links TRBV6-1 to TRBJ2-1; 9 bases are shared with TRBD1. This CDR3 spans 16 amino acids. V trimming: 2 bases; J trimming: 10 bases; junction bases outside the gene matches: 12. Germline V CDR1 and CDR2: MNHNS, SASEGT. The CDR3, as DNA: TGTGCCAGCAGTGAAATGATTGGGACAGGGACCGAGGAGCAGTTCTTC. This encodes CASSEMIGTGTEEQFF.

The chain recombines TRBV2 with TRBJ1-1; TRBD1 is a possible D gene (5 bases). V lost 3 bases and J 5 bases, leaving 10 bases between the germline ends. The CDR3 contains 13 residues. Per germline, CDR1 SNHLY and CDR2 FYNNEI. CDR3 nucleotides: TGTGCCAGCAGTGATGGGACCCTAACTGAAGCTTTCTTT. It yields the protein CASSDGTLTEAFF.

The rearrangement links TRBV7-2 to TRBJ1-2; unclear D gene. Trimming cost V 2 bases and J 2 bases, with 6 bases left between them. CDR3 length: 13 amino acids. From germline, CDR1 is SGHTA and CDR2 FQGNSA. CDR3 sequence: CASSLLPNYGYTF. The CDR3 DNA follows: TGTGCCAGCAGCTTACTCCCGAACTATGGCTACACCTTC.

The V gene is TRBV4-2, the J gene TRBJ1-1; weak D call: TRBD1 (6 bases). Germline V CDR1 and CDR2: LGHNA, YNFKEQ. The CDR3 is 13 amino acids. V was trimmed by 0 bases and J by 6 bases, leaving 8 bases between them. The CDR3 loop reads CASSQDKGAEAFF. In DNA form, the CDR3 reads TGTGCCAGCAGCCAAGATAAGGGGGCTGAAGCTTTCTTT.

The CDR3 is CATSDLGRDYGYTF. The CDR3 bases are TGTGCCACCAGTGATTTGGGTAGAGACTATGGCTACACCTTC. V gene TRBV24-1 combines with J gene TRBJ1-2; D is undetermined. Germline CDR1 and CDR2: KGHDR and SFDVKD. V was cut by 0 bases and J by 3 bases, with 7 bases left in between. The CDR3 contains 14 residues.

V usage is TRBV20-1 and J usage is TRBJ2-5; D remains ambiguous. Trimming shortened V by 6 bases and J by 0 bases, and 5 bases separated the two germline ends. The CDR3 extends over 11 amino acids. Looked up from germline, CDR1 is DFQATT and CDR2 is SNEGSKA (reference sequence). CDR3 sequence reads: CSAPYQETQYF. The CDR3, as DNA: TGCAGTGCGCCGTACCAAGAGACCCAGTACTTC.

The chain uses TRBV14 and TRBJ2-1, with 8 bases that match TRBD2. V was pared by 1 base and J by 0 bases, with 5 bases of the junction left unmatched. Germline values: CDR1 SGHDN, CDR2 FVKESK. CDR3 size: 17 residues. Written as DNA, the CDR3 is TGTGCCAGCAGCCAAGGGCTAGCGGGCCTCTCCTACAATGAGCAGTTCTTC. Amino acids: CASSQGLAGLSYNEQFF. Based on the CDR3 plus reference TRBV14 and TRBJ2-1, the full variable domain is EAGVTQFPSHSVIEKGQTVTLRCDPISGHDNLYWYRRVMGKEIKFLLHFVKESKQDESGMPNNRFLAERTGGTYSTLKVQPAELEDSGVYFCASSQGLAGLSYNEQFFGPGTRLTVL.

V usage is TRBV18 and J usage is TRBJ2-3; D call uncertain. V lost 1 base and J 1 base, leaving 6 bases between the germline ends. This CDR3 is built from 14 residues. The germline gives CDR1 KGHSH, CDR2 LQKENI. The CDR3 DNA follows: TGTGCCAGCTCACCACTACAGCGCACAGATACGCAGTATTTT. Its protein is CASSPLQRTDTQYF.

The rearrangement links TRBV10-3 to TRBJ1-2; 7 positions match TRBD1. Germline-derived CDR1 and CDR2 are ENHRY and SYGVKD. J gave up 3 bases and V 11 bases, and 12 bases lay outside the gene matches. This CDR3 is 14 amino acids long. Written as DNA, the CDR3 is TGTGCCTCCCGACTCGACAGGGAACACTATGGCTACACCTTC. Translating gives CASRLDREHYGYTF.

The chain uses TRBV13 and TRBJ2-3; no clear D gene. The CDR3 contains 13 residues. Trimming removed 4 bases from V and 0 bases from J, with 5 bases in between. The germline CDR1 and CDR2 sequences are PRHDT and FYEKMQ (reference sequence). The CDR3: CASSSPSTDTQYF. In DNA, the CDR3 is TGTGCCAGCAGCTCCCCTAGCACAGATACGCAGTATTTT.

The CDR3 reads CASMSAGAYTGELFF. In DNA form, the CDR3 reads TGCGCCAGCATGTCAGCGGGAGCATACACCGGGGAGCTGTTTTTT. The chain is built from TRBV5-1 and TRBJ2-2, with 8 bases lining up with TRBD2. Germline trimming cut 6 bases from V and 3 bases from J; bases unmatched to any gene: 7. The CDR3 extends over 15 amino acids. Germline assignment: CDR1 SGHRS and CDR2 YFSETQ.

This sequence joins TRBV5-4 and TRBJ2-1; 10 positions agree with TRBD2. The germline CDR1 and CDR2 sequences are SGHNT and YYREEE (reference sequence). Germline trimming cut 3 bases from V and 8 bases from J; bases unmatched to any gene: 5. The length of the CDR3 is 14 residues. CDR3 nucleotides: TGTGCCAGCAGCTCAGCGGGAGGGCGGGATGAGCAGTTCTTC. It is translated as CASSSAGGRDEQFF.

The gene calls are TRBV29-1 and TRBJ1-2; tentative D call: TRBD1 (5 bases). The V end lost 6 bases, the J end lost 6 bases, and 14 bases lay between the germline ends. This CDR3 has 12 residues. Germline CDR1 and CDR2: SQVTM and ANQGSEA. Here the CDR3 DNA reads TGCAGCGTCTGGGGAGGGGATCATGGCTACACCTTC. This sequence encodes CSVWGGDHGYTF.